The 20 T cell receptor beta chains below come from one sample, sequenced in a study of blood T cell repertoires in COVID-19. Profiling relied on immunoSEQ multiplex PCR, and the TCRdb table lists in-frame clones only, not all of them. In the table there are some 300,000 clones, 85% to 90% of which are singletons. The sequencing input was peripheral blood. These TCRs come from a woman in her fifties or sixties with COVID-19, enrolled during active disease.

The rearrangement uses TRBV6-2 or TRBV6-3 and TRBJ2-7; tentative D call: TRBD2 (6 bases). This CDR3 spans 14 amino acids. Germline loops: CDR1 MNHEY, CDR2 SVGEGT. V lost 5 bases and J 0 bases, leaving 11 bases between the germline ends. DNA of the CDR3: TGTGCCAGCAGTCTAGGAGGGAGCTCCTACGAGCAGTACTTC. As protein: CASSLGGSSYEQYF.

This clone was observed once. This chain joins TRBV20-1 and TRBJ2-7, with 11 positions matching TRBD2. The CDR3 covers 14 residues. In germline, CDR1 is DFQATT, CDR2 SNEGSKA (reference sequence). V trimming: 3 bases; J trimming: 4 bases; junction bases outside the gene matches: 5. The DNA for the CDR3 is TGCAGTGCTAGTAGCGGGAGGGCCGGGTACGAGCAGTACTTC. Translated, it gives CSASSGRAGYEQYF.

The CDR3 reads CASSVSSGSLGGNEQFF. The CDR3 DNA is TGTGCCAGCAGCGTCTCTAGCGGGAGCCTCGGGGGGAATGAGCAGTTCTTC. The V and J genes are TRBV9 and TRBJ2-1, with 10 positions matching TRBD2. This CDR3 comprises 17 residues. With V trimmed by 2 bases and J by 7 bases, 12 bases remained unmatched. CDR1 is SGDLS and CDR2 is YYNGEE in the germline V gene.

In regard to this clone: At one end, the junction sequence differs from germline, possibly due to a read error. Here the CDR3 DNA reads TGTGCCAGCAGCCATGGACAGGGATTTGACTTC. Translated: CASSHGQGFDF. The V and J genes are TRBV7-2 and TRBJ2-4; TRBD1 matches at 8 bases. CDR1 is SGHTA, CDR2 FQGNSA, per germline. This CDR3 is 11 amino acids long.

The CDR3 DNA follows: TGTGCCAGCAGCTTTTCGAGGACAGATACGCAGTATTTT. It encodes CASSFSRTDTQYF. This chain joins TRBV7-3 and TRBJ2-3; no reliable D call. V shed 3 bases and J shed 3 bases, with 7 bases lying between them. Per the germline V gene, CDR1 is SGHTA and CDR2 is FQGTGA. The CDR3 runs to 13 residues.

The chain employs TRBV7-2 and TRBJ2-1; 8 bases agree with TRBD2. CDR3 length: 15 residues. Germline CDR1 reads SGHTA; CDR2 reads FQGNSA. The V segment lost 5 bases and the J segment 9 bases; nucleotides outside the gene matches: 12. The CDR3 region has the DNA TGTGCCAGCAGCCGCCAATCTCTAGCGGGCAGTGAGCAGTTCTTC. It specifies CASSRQSLAGSEQFF.

The genes are TRBV5-1 and TRBJ1-1; D perhaps matches TRBD1 (6 bases). Germline assignment: CDR1 SGHRS and CDR2 YFSETQ. Between the trimmed V and J ends, which lost 4 bases and 3 bases, there was a span of 13 bases. There are 14 residues in the CDR3. CDR3 sequence: CASSPGQMDTEAFF. The DNA of the CDR3 is TGCGCCAGCAGCCCCGGACAGATGGACACTGAAGCTTTCTTT.

The chain couples TRBV19 to TRBJ1-1, with D unclear. Germline V lookup: CDR1 LNHDA, CDR2 SQIVND (reference sequence). This CDR3 has 11 residues. Trimming pared 10 bases from V and 2 bases from J, leaving 8 bases between. The CDR3 sequence is CATRLNTEAFF. The CDR3 DNA sequence: TGTGCCACCCGACTTAACACTGAAGCTTTCTTT. Together with reference TRBV19 and TRBJ1-1, the CDR3 gives the full variable domain: DGGITQSPKYLFRKEGQNVTLSCEQNLNHDAMYWYRQDPGQGLRLIYYSQIVNDFQKGDIAEGYSVSREKKESFPLTVTSAQKNPTAFYLCATRLNTEAFFGQGTRLTVV.

This clone was seen once. CDR3 region: CASSQGAIRSTDTQYF. CDR3 nucleotide sequence: TGTGCCAGCAGCCAAGGGGCCATTCGGAGCACAGATACGCAGTATTTT. The chain couples TRBV3-1 (or the pseudogene TRBV3-2) to TRBJ2-3; D remains ambiguous. V shed 1 base and J shed 0 bases, with 11 bases lying between them. CDR1 is LGHDT and CDR2 is YNNKEL in the germline V gene (reference sequence). CDR3 length: 16 amino acids.

The chain couples TRBV4-3 to TRBJ1-1; D unresolved. Germline lookup yields CDR1 LGHNA and CDR2 YSLEER. Trimming cost V 5 bases and J 8 bases, with 12 bases left between them. CDR3 length: 12 residues. The CDR3 spells CASSLEVGEAFF. The DNA for the CDR3 is TGCGCCAGCAGCTTGGAGGTAGGGGAAGCTTTCTTT.

The chain links TRBV4-1 to TRBJ2-7; a weak D match, TRBD2 (5 bases). V gave up 4 bases and J gave up 1 base, with 20 bases separating them. Germline V gives CDR1 MGHRA, CDR2 YSYEKL. The CDR3 sequence is 17 residues long. CDR3 nucleotides: TGCGCCAGCAGCCTACAAGAGGGCGAGAGTACTTCCTACGAGCAGTACTTC. This encodes CASSLQEGESTSYEQYF.

CDR3 in DNA: TGTGCCAGCAGTTACGGGACAGGGACCCTACGGGAGCAGTACTTC. It yields the protein CASSYGTGTLREQYF. V and J are TRBV6-5 and TRBJ2-7; TRBD1 matches 9 bases. CDR3 length equals 15 residues. CDR1 and CDR2 from the germline V gene are MNHEY and SVGAGI. The trim removed 2 bases at V and 7 bases at J, leaving 9 bases unmatched.

V is TRBV28 and J is TRBJ1-6, with a weak D call TRBD1 (6 bases). Germline values: CDR1 MDHEN, CDR2 SYDVKM. V was clipped by 7 bases and J by 6 bases, with 16 bases between them. The CDR3 is 15 amino acids. The CDR3 is CASTPQGSINSPLHF. The CDR3 bases are TGTGCCAGCACACCACAGGGTTCTATTAATTCACCCCTCCACTTT. Variable domain in full (rest from reference TRBV28 and TRBJ1-6): DVKVTQSSRYLVKRTGEKVFLECVQDMDHENMFWYRQDPGLGLRLIYFSYDVKMKEKGDIPEGYSVSREKKERFSLILESASTNQTSMYLCASTPQGSINSPLHFGNGTRLTVT.

The rearrangement joins TRBV11-2 to TRBJ2-2, with a possible D match to TRBD2 (6 bases). V shed 3 bases and J shed 2 bases, with 13 bases lying between them. Germline loops: CDR1 SGHAT, CDR2 FQNNGV. The CDR3 spans 16 residues. CDR3 sequence (DNA): TGTGCCAGCAGCTTTGGGGGGAGGATCAACACCGGGGAGCTGTTTTTT. This gives the protein CASSFGGRINTGELFF.

CDR3 nucleotides: TGTGCCAGCAGCCCCCCGCGCCGGGACAGCGGATACAATGAGCAGTTCTTC. This sequence encodes CASSPPRRDSGYNEQFF. The V call is TRBV7-9, the J call TRBJ2-1; TRBD1 matches at 7 bases. Per germline, CDR1 SEHNR and CDR2 FQNEAQ (reference sequence). The CDR3 covers 17 residues. Trimming took 5 bases from V and 4 from J; bases not matched to a gene: 14.

This clone was found a few times. The rearrangement uses TRBV19 and TRBJ2-7; TRBD2 aligns across 10 bases. Germline-derived CDR1 and CDR2 are LNHDA and SQIVND (reference sequence). The trim removed 5 bases at V and 3 bases at J, leaving 7 bases unmatched. The CDR3 covers 15 residues. The CDR3 is CASSPQSSGSYEQYF. The CDR3, as DNA: TGTGCCAGTAGTCCCCAGTCTAGCGGGAGCTACGAGCAGTACTTC.

This clone was picked up one time. V gene TRBV30 combines with J gene TRBJ1-1, with 7 bases aligning to TRBD1. CDR3 length: 13 amino acids. Per germline, CDR1 GTSNPN and CDR2 SVGIG (reference sequence). J gave up 4 bases and V 2 bases, and 4 bases lay outside the gene matches. CDR3 protein: CAWSLQGVTEAFF. CDR3 DNA sequence: TGTGCCTGGAGTCTCCAGGGGGTCACTGAAGCTTTCTTT.

This clone was seen a single time. The V gene is TRBV4-1, the J gene TRBJ1-1, with D unresolved. This CDR3 region has 17 residues. Trimming stripped 0 bases from V and 1 base from J, with 15 bases between. Germline loops: CDR1 MGHRA, CDR2 YSYEKL. CDR3 sequence: CASSQDWVEEGNTEAFF. Written as DNA, the CDR3 is TGCGCCAGCAGCCAAGATTGGGTTGAGGAAGGGAACACTGAAGCTTTCTTT.

This chain links TRBV10-2 with TRBJ2-7, with unresolved D. Looked up from germline, CDR1 is WSHSY and CDR2 is SAAADI. Trimming stripped 4 bases from V and 0 bases from J, with 10 bases between. CDR3 length: 14 amino acids. DNA for the CDR3: TGCGCCAGCAGTGGTGACACGAGCTCCTACGAGCAGTACTTC. Amino acid sequence: CASSGDTSSYEQYF.

The chain recombines TRBV28 with TRBJ2-2; 10 bases agree with TRBD1. Germline CDR1 is MDHEN and CDR2 is SYDVKM. This CDR3 has 18 amino acids. Trimming took 5 bases from V and 6 from J; bases not matched to a gene: 15. This CDR3 reads CASSTSESGQGSAGELFF. The CDR3 bases are TGTGCCAGCAGTACATCCGAATCGGGACAGGGGTCGGCCGGGGAGCTGTTTTTT.